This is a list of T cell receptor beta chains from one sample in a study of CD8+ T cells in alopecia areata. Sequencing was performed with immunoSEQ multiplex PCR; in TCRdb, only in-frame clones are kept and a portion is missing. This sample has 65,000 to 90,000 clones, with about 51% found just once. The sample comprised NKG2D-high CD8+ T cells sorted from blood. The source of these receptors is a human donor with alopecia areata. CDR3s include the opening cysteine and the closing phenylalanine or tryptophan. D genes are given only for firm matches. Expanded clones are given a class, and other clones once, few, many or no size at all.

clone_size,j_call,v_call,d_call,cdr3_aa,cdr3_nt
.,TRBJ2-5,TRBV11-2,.,CASSRVVRDLQETQYF,TGTGCCAGCAGCCGTGTAGTGCGGGATCTCCAAGAGACCCAGTACTTC
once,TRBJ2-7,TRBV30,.,CAWNRVSPYEQYF,TGTGCCTGGAATAGAGTCTCTCCCTACGAGCAGTACTTC
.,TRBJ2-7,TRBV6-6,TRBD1,CASSYWKTGVGEQYF,TGTGCCAGCAGTTACTGGAAAACAGGGGTCGGGGAGCAGTACTTC
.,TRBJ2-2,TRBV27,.,CASSLARAGELFF,TGTGCCAGCAGTCTCGCCCGTGCTGGGGAGCTGTTTTTT
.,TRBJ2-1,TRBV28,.,CASRERSYNEQFF,TGTGCCAGCCGGGAGAGGTCCTACAATGAGCAGTTCTTC
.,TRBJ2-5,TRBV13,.,CASSSPREAVGTQYF,TGTGCCAGCAGCTCTCCCCGGGAAGCCGTGGGGACCCAGTACTTC
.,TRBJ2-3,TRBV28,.,CASSLVAAPDTQYF,TGTGCCAGCAGTTTAGTAGCGGCCCCAGATACGCAGTATTTT
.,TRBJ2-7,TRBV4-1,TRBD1,CASSHEVGTTGVSREQYF,TGCGCCAGCAGCCATGAAGTAGGGACGACAGGGGTGTCGCGGGAGCAGTACTTC
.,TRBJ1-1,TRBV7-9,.,CASSSTAPEAFF,TGTGCCAGCAGCTCTACAGCTCCTGAAGCTTTCTTT
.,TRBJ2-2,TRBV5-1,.,CASSSLTDNTGELFF,TGCGCCAGCAGCTCCCTGACAGATAATACCGGGGAGCTGTTTTTT
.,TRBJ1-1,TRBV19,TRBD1,CASTQGGLNTEAFF,TGTGCCAGCACACAGGGGGGACTGAACACTGAAGCTTTCTTT
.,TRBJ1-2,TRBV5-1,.,CASSTENGDYTF,TGCGCCAGCAGCACAGAAAACGGCGACTACACCTTC
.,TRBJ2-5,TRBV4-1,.,CASSQEESRASYQETQYF,TGCGCCAGCAGCCAAGAGGAGTCGCGGGCCTCTTACCAAGAGACCCAGTACTTC
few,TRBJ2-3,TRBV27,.,CASRSGSQYTDTQYF,TGTGCCAGCCGCAGTGGGAGCCAGTACACAGATACGCAGTATTTT
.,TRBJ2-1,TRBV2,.,CASLPQGGEQFF,TGTGCCAGCCTCCCGCAGGGCGGTGAGCAGTTCTTC
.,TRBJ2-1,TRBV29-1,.,CSVAYNEQFF,TGCAGCGTTGCCTACAATGAGCAGTTCTTC
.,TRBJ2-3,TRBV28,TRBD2,CASSSQAGWSDTQYF,TGTGCCAGCAGTTCCCAAGCGGGATGGTCAGATACGCAGTATTTT
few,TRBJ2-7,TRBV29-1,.,CSAGGGDSSYEQYF,TGCAGCGCCGGGGGTGGGGACAGCTCCTACGAGCAGTACTTC
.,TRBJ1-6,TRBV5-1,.,CASSAQVGNSPLHF,TGCGCCAGCAGCGCACAGGTCGGCAATTCACCCCTCCACTTT
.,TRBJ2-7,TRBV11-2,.,CASSFDGTYEQYF,TGTGCCAGCAGCTTTGACGGAACCTACGAGCAGTACTTC